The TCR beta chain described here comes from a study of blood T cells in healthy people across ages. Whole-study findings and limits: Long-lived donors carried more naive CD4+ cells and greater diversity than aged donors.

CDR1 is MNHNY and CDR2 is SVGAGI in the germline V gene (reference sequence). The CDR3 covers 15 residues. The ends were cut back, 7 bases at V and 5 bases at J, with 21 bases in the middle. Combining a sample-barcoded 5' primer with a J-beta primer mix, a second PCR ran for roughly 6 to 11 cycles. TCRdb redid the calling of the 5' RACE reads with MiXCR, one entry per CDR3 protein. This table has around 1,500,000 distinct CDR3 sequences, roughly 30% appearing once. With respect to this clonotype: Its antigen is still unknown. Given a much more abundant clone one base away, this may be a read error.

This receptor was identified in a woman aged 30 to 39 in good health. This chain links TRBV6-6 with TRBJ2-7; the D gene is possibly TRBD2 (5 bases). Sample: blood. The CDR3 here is CASTRGGPALDEQYF. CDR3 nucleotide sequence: TGTGCCAGCACCAGAGGCGGGCCAGCGCTCGACGAGCAGTACTTC.